The present T cell receptor (beta chain) was sequenced within a study of T cell responses to AZD1222 COVID-19 vaccine. Study-wide points: The span of vaccine-associated CD4 TCRs extended across spike, with dominance at 160-218 and 743-854. Repertoires were obtained solely post-peak T cell response. Baseline serostatus was positive in only a handful of AZD1222 recipients.

Germline V lookup: CDR1 LNHDA, CDR2 SQIVND (reference sequence). Trimming cost V 0 bases and J 2 bases, with 11 bases left between them. CDR3 length: 16 residues. Note on this clone: Antigen specificity is unknown.

Assay: immunoSEQ multiplex PCR; the TCRdb copy retains only in-frame clones and omits some. The table records some 150,000 clones, 80% to 90% of them present only once. This chain links TRBV19 with TRBJ2-1, with no clear D. This TCR was recovered from an adult in good health. Material: peripheral blood, obtained on day 0 of MenACWY control vaccination. In DNA form, the CDR3 reads TGTGCCAGTAGTATAGATACAGTCTCGACCTACAATGAGCAGTTCTTC. Translation: CASSIDTVSTYNEQFF.